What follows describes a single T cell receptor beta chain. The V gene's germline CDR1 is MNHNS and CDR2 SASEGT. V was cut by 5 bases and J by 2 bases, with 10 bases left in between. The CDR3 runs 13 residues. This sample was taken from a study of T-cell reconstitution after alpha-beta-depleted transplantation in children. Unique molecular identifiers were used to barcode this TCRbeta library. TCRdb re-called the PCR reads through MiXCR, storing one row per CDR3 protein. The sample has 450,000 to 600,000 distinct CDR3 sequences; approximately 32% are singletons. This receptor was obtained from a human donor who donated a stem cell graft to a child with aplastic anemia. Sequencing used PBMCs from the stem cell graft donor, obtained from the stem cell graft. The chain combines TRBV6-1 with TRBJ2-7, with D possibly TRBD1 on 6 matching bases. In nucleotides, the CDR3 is TGTGCCAGCAGTACAGGGAACCCCTACGAGCAGTACTTC. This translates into CASSTGNPYEQYF.